This TCR beta chain was obtained from a study of blood T cells in healthy people across ages. Study observations and caveats: Higher diversity and more naive CD4+ cells were features of long-lived donors, compared to aged donors.

Comments on this clonotype: Its antigen is not identified.

A second PCR, run for about 6 to 11 cycles, used a sample-barcoded 5' primer plus a J-beta primer mix. Each TCR beta cDNA got a 12-nucleotide random molecular identifier. Every individual sample yielded 2.5 million or more paired-end reads (each containing CDR3). TCRdb redid the calling of the 5' RACE reads with MiXCR, one entry per CDR3 protein. The repertoire includes fewer than 1.5 million distinct CDR3 sequences, roughly 40% of them detected once, and 7.9% sits in the top ten. In germline, CDR1 is MNHNS, CDR2 SASEGT. V lost 4 bases to trimming and J lost 0 bases, with 7 bases between them. This CDR3 has 13 amino acids.

Specimen: blood. V is TRBV6-1 and J is TRBJ2-7; D call uncertain. The source is a woman under 30 in good health. CDR3 sequence reads: CASSGVHSYEQYF. The DNA of the CDR3 is TGTGCCAGCAGTGGAGTGCACTCCTACGAGCAGTACTTC.